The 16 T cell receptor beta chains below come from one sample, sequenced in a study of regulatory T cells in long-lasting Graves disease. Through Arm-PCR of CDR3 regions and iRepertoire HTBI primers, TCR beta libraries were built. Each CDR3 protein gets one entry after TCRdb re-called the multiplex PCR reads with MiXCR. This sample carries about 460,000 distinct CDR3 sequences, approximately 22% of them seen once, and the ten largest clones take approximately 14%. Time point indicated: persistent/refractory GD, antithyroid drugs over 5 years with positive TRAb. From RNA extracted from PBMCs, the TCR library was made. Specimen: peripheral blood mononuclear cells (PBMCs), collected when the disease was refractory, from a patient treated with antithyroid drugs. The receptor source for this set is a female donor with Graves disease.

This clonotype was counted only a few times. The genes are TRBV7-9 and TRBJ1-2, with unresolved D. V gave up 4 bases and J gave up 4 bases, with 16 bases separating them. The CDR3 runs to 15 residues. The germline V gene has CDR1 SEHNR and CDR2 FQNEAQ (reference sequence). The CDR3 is CASSYSNPGGYGYTF. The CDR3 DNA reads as TGTGCCAGCAGCTACAGTAACCCAGGTGGCTATGGCTACACCTTC.

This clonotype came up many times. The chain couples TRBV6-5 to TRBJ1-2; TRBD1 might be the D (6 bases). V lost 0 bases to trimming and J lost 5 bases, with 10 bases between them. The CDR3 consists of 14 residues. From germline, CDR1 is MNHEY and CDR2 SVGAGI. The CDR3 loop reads CASSYSARGYGYTF. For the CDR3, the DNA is TGTGCCAGCAGTTACTCGGCCAGGGGATATGGCTACACCTTC.

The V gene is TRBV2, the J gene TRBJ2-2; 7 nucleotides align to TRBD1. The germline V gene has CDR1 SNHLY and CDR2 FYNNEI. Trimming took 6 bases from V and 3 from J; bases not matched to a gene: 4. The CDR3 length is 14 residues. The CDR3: CASSEQGDTGELFF. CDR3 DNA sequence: TGTGCCAGCAGCGAGCAGGGGGACACCGGGGAGCTGTTTTTT.

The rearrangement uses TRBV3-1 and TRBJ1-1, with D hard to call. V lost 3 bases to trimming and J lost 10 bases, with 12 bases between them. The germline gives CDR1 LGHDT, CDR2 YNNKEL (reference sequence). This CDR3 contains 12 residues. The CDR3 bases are TGTGCCAGCAGCCATCAGTTATCGGGAGCTTTCTTT. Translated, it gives CASSHQLSGAFF.

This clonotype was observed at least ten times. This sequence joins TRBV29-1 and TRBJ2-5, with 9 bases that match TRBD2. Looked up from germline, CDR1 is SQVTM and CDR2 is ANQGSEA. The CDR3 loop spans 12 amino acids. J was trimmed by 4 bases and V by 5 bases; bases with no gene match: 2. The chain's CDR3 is CSVKAGGETQYF. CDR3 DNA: TGCAGCGTTAAAGCGGGAGGAGAGACCCAGTACTTC.

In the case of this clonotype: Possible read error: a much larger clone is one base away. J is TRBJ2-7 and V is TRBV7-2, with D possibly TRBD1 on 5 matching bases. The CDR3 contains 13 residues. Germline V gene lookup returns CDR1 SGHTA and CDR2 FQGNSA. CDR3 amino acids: CASTGANSCEQYF. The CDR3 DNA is TGTGCCAGCACTGGGGCCAACTCCTGCGAGCAGTACTTC.

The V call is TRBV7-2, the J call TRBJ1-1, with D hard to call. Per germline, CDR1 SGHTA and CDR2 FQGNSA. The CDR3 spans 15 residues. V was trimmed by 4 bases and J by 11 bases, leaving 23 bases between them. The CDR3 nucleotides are TGTGCCAGCAGCTCCCGGGTCGAGGCGGGGTGGCGGGCTTTCTTT. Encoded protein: CASSSRVEAGWRAFF.

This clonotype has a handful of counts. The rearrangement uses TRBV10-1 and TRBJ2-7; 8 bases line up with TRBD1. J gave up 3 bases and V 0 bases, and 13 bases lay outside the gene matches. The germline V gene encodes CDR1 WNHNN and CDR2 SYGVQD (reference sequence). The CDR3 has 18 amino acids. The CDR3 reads CASSESICDRTGIYEQYF. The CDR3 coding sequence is TGCGCCAGCAGTGAGTCGATTTGCGATCGGACAGGGATCTACGAGCAGTACTTC.

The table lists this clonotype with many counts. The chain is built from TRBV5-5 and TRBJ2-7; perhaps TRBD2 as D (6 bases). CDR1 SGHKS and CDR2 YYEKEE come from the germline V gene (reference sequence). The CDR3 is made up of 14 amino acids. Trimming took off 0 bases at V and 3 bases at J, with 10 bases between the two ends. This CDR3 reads CASSLDGGDYEQYF. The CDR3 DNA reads TGTGCCAGCAGCTTGGACGGGGGTGACTACGAGCAGTACTTC.

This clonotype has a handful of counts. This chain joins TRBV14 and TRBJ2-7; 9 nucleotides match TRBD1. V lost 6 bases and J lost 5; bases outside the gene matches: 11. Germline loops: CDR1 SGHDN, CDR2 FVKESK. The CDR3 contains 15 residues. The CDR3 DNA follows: TGTGCCAGCAGACAGACAGGGGGATCGAGCCACGAGCAGTACTTC. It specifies CASRQTGGSSHEQYF. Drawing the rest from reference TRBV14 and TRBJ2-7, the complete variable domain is EAGVTQFPSHSVIEKGQTVTLRCDPISGHDNLYWYRRVMGKEIKFLLHFVKESKQDESGMPNNRFLAERTGGTYSTLKVQPAELEDSGVYFCASRQTGGSSHEQYFGPGTRLTVT.

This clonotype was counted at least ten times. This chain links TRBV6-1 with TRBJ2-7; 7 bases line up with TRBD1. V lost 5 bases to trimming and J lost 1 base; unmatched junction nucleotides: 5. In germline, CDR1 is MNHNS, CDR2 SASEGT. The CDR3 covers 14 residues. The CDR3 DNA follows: TGTGCCAGCAGTCGACCGGGACAGTCCTACGAGCAGTACTTC. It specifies CASSRPGQSYEQYF.

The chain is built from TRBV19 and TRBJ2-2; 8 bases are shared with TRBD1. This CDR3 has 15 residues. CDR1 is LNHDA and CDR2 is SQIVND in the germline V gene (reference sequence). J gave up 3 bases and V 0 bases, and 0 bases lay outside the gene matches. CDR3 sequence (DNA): TGTGCCAGTAGTATAGACAGGGGGCACACCGGGGAGCTGTTTTTT. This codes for CASSIDRGHTGELFF.

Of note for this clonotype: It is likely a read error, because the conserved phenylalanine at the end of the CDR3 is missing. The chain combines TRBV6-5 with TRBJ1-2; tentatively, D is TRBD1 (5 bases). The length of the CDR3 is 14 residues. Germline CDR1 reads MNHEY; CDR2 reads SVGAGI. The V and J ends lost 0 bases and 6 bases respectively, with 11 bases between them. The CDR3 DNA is TGTGCCAGCAGTTACTCGTTGGGGGTGAATGGCTACACCTCC. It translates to CASSYSLGVNGYTS.

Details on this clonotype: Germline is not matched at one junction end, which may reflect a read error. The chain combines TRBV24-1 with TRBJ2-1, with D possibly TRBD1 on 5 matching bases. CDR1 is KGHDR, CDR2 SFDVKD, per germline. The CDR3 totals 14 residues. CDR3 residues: CAASDLSGYNEQFF. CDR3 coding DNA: TGTGCCGCCAGTGATTTGTCAGGGTACAATGAGCAGTTCTTC.

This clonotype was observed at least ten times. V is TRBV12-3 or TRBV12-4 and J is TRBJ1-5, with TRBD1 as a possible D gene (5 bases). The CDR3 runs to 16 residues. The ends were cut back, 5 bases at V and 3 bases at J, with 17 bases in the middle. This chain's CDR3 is CASSGGRGSLNQPQHF. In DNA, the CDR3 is TGTGCCAGCAGTGGGGGACGCGGGTCCCTCAATCAGCCCCAGCATTTT.

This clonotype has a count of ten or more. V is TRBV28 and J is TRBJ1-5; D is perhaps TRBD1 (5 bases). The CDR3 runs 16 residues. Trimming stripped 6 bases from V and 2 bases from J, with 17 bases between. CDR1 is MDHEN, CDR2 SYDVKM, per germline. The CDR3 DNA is TGTGCCAGCAGGGGCGGGACGGCACGACGCAATCAGCCCCAGCATTTT. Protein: CASRGGTARRNQPQHF.